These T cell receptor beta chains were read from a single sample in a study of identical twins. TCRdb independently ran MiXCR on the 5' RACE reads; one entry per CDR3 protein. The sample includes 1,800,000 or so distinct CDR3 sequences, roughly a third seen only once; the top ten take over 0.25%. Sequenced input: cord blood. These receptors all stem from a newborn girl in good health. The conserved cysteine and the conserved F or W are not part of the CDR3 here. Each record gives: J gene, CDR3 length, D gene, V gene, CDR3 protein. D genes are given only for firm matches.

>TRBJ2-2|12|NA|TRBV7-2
ASSPSSNTGELF
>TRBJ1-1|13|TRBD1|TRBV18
ASSPSLDRGTEAF
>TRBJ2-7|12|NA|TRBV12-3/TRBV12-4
ASSLNWVGYEQY
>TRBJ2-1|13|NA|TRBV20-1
SARDQAEPYNEQF
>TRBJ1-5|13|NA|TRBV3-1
ASSQDGGRNQPQH
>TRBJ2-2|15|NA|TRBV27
ASSLWDWYANTGELF
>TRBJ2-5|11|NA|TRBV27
ASSLSALETQY
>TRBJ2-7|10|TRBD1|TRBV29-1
SGEGGYNEQY
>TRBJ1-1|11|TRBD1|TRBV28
ASRVGGAWEAF
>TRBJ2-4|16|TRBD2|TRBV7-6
ASSSGLAGGPISWEQY
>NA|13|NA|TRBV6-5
ASRRLSVFGNEQY
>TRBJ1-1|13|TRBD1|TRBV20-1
SAVPGPGGNTEAF
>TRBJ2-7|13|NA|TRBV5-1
ASSFHSGLSYEQY
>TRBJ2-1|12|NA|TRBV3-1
ASSQTSPGNEQF
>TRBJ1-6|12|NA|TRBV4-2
ASSQTSGDSPLH
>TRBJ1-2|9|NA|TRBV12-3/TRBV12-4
ASSLGRGYT
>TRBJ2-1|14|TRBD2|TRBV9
ASSHPLSGGYNEQF
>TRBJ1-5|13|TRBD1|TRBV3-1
ASSQWGTVDQPQH
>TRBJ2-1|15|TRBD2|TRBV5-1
ASSSPEGEGSYNEQF
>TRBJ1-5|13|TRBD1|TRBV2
ASSERWGQEQPQH
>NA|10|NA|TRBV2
ASNTNGYEQY
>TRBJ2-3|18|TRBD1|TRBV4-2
ASSQEVGQGPGVGTDTQY
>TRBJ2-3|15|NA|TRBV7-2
ASSLGVWGSGTDTQY
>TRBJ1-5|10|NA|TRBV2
ASSEEHQPQH
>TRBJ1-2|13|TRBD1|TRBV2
ASTLGQGPSYGYT
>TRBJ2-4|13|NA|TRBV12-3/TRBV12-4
ASSLRVGAKNIQY
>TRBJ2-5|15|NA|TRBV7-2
ASSPYISLGRVETQY
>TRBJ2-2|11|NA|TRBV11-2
ASSLTRTGELF
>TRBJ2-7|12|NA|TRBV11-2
ASSLVVLGGEQY
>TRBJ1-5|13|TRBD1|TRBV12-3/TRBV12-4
ASSFGQGATQPQH
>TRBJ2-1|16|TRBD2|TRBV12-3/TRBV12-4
ASSLRLAGYSSYNEQF
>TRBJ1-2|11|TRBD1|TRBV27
ASSPNRGYGYT
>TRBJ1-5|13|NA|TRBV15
AASSRGYSNQPQH
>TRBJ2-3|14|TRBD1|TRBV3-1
ASSQAWRQGSHTQY
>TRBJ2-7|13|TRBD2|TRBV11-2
AGSLWRGKDYEQY
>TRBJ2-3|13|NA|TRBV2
ASRPRRGFTDTQY
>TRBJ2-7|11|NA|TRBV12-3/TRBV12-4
ASSFGIGVEQY
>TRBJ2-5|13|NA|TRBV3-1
ASSQDPRSQETQY
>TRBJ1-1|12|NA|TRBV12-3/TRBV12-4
ASSLRGEGTEAF
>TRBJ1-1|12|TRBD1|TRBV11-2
ASSPLKQGAEAF
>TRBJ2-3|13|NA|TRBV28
ASPKTWPSTDTQY
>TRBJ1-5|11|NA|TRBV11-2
ASSLGTVQPQH
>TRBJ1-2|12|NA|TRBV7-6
ASSPVTKNYGYT
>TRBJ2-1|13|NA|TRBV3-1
ASSQAGADMNEQF
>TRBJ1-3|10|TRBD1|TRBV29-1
SVEDRGNTIY
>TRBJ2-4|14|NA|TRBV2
AGSDPTGLAKNIQY
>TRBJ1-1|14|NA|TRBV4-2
ASSHTGSHRNTEAF
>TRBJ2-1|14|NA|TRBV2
ASSEGGVRAYNEQF